These T cell receptor beta chains were read from a single sample in a study of CD8+ T cells in alopecia areata. Data came from immunoSEQ multiplex PCR; TCRdb stores just in-frame clones and leaves some out. The table lists about 150,000 clones, around 55% of them singletons. The specimen was CD8+ T cells sorted from blood, collected at week 0. Receptors originate from a human donor with alopecia areata. The CDR3 runs from the conserved cysteine through the conserved F or W. A D gene is named only where the DNA matches it firmly. Size tells how often a clone was seen (once, few, many) or the class of an expanded clone, and some rows leave it out.

V gene,J gene,D gene,clone size,CDR3 protein,CDR3 DNA
TRBV29-1,TRBJ2-7,TRBD1,few,CSATQGAEQYF,TGCAGCGCTACCCAGGGGGCCGAGCAGTACTTC
TRBV29-1,TRBJ1-3,.,once,CSAKETAGNTIYF,TGCAGCGCGAAAGAGACGGCTGGAAACACCATATATTTT
TRBV29-1,TRBJ2-1,.,.,CSVEFVGAHEQFF,TGCAGCGTTGAATTCGTGGGGGCGCATGAGCAGTTCTTC
TRBV7-9,TRBJ1-2,TRBD1,.,CASSHSGTEYLPNYGYTF,TGTGCCAGCAGCCATTCTGGGACAGAGTACTTACCTAACTATGGCTACACCTTC
TRBV4-1,TRBJ2-2,.,.,CASSQEEGGELFF,TGCGCCAGCAGCCAAGAAGAGGGCGGGGAGCTGTTTTTT
TRBV30,TRBJ2-3,TRBD1,.,CAWSTGQGTDTQYF,TGTGCCTGGAGCACAGGACAGGGCACAGATACGCAGTATTTT
TRBV29-1,TRBJ1-1,.,.,CSVEGGMNTEAFF,TGCAGCGTTGAAGGAGGGATGAACACTGAAGCTTTCTTT
TRBV2,TRBJ1-2,.,few,CASSEGQANYGYTF,TGTGCCAGCAGCGAAGGCCAAGCTAACTATGGCTACACCTTC
TRBV27,TRBJ2-3,.,once,CASSMDLDTQYF,TGTGCCAGCAGTATGGACTTGGATACGCAGTATTTT
TRBV10-3,TRBJ2-7,.,few,CATMGLRDSAAYEQYF,TGTGCCACCATGGGGCTCCGGGACTCCGCCGCCTACGAGCAGTACTTC
TRBV29-1,TRBJ2-1,.,.,CSVEGVAGHKGGNEQFF,TGCAGCGTTGAAGGTGTGGCAGGCCACAAGGGAGGCAATGAGCAGTTCTTC
TRBV19,TRBJ2-2,.,once,CASSISTGELFF,TGTGCCAGTAGTATTAGCACCGGGGAGCTGTTTTTT
TRBV30,TRBJ2-7,.,.,CAWRASLSYEQYF,TGTGCCTGGAGGGCCAGCCTCTCCTACGAGCAGTACTTC
TRBV4-3,TRBJ2-3,.,.,CASSQGPTSTDTQYF,TGCGCCAGCAGCCAGGGACCTACTAGCACAGATACGCAGTATTTT
TRBV6-6,TRBJ2-2,.,many,CASTTWGDGTGELFF,TGTGCCAGCACGACTTGGGGAGATGGAACCGGGGAGCTGTTTTTT
TRBV7-9,TRBJ1-6,TRBD1,.,CATPKVPGQGNNSPLHF,TGTGCCACCCCCAAGGTTCCGGGACAGGGCAATAATTCACCCCTCCACTTT
TRBV30,TRBJ2-3,.,.,CALSRGEGDTQYF,TGTGCCTTATCTAGGGGGGAGGGAGATACGCAGTATTTT
TRBV30,TRBJ2-3,.,.,CAWGQTRGDTQYF,TGTGCCTGGGGACAGACTAGGGGGGATACGCAGTATTTT
TRBV10-2,TRBJ2-3,.,few,CASTQISGVTQYF,TGCGCCAGCACCCAGATCTCAGGGGTAACGCAGTATTTT
TRBV29-1,TRBJ1-2,.,few,CSVGGQEANYGYTF,TGCAGCGTTGGAGGACAAGAAGCTAACTATGGCTACACCTTC
TRBV7-9,TRBJ2-4,TRBD2,.,CASSYQGGINIQYF,TGTGCCAGCAGCTACCAGGGAGGGATAAACATTCAGTACTTC
TRBV25-1,TRBJ1-1,.,.,CASETGTEAFF,TGTGCCAGCGAGACGGGTACTGAAGCTTTCTTT
TRBV19,TRBJ2-3,.,.,CASSTHSGTAYSSTDTQYF,TGTGCCAGTAGTACCCACTCCGGGACTGCCTATTCTAGCACAGATACGCAGTATTTT
TRBV27,TRBJ1-5,TRBD1,.,CASSADRDQPQHF,TGTGCCAGCAGTGCGGACAGGGATCAGCCCCAGCATTTT
TRBV27,TRBJ1-2,.,.,CASGTNRAYGYTF,TGTGCCAGCGGGACAAACAGGGCCTATGGCTACACCTTC
TRBV2,TRBJ2-3,TRBD2,.,CASSELDGLAGGPSGTDTQYF,TGTGCCAGCAGTGAATTGGACGGACTAGCGGGGGGGCCGAGTGGCACAGATACGCAGTATTTT
TRBV9,TRBJ1-2,.,once,CASSVAYSGYTF,TGTGCCAGCAGCGTAGCCTACTCTGGCTACACCTTC
TRBV7-8,TRBJ1-2,.,few,CASSQVSLATDYGYTF,TGCGCCAGCAGCCAAGTTTCGCTAGCCACAGACTATGGCTACACCTTC